This T cell receptor (beta chain) was recovered during a study of blood T cell repertoires in COVID-19. Study summary: Nucleic acid was either cDNA or gDNA, and it came from T cells, B-cell-depleted T cells, or PBMCs.

With 4 bases clipped from V and 4 bases from J, the junction kept 8 bases outside the gene matches. Looked up from germline, CDR1 is SGHRS and CDR2 is YFSETQ. CDR3 length: 14 residues. In the original processing: Reference gene primer amplification gave estimated nucleated cell counts. Profiling relied on immunoSEQ multiplex PCR, and the TCRdb table lists in-frame clones only, not all of them. The V and J calls and clone size were taken over from that table, and D and trimming were inferred from the DNA. This table has roughly 200,000 clones, about 80% appearing once. Those enrolled in Seattle joined during active infection and were followed longitudinally afterward.

Source material: peripheral blood. The TCR sequence derives from a woman of 80 years or more with COVID-19, enrolled during active disease. The V gene is TRBV5-1, the J gene TRBJ2-7; 7 bases match TRBD1. CDR3: CASSTTGTDYEQYF. The CDR3 DNA reads as TGCGCCAGCAGCACCACCGGGACAGATTACGAGCAGTACTTC. Together with reference TRBV5-1 and TRBJ2-7, the CDR3 gives the full variable domain: KAGVTQTPRYLIKTRGQQVTLSCSPISGHRSVSWYQQTPGQGLQFLFEYFSETQRNKGNFPGRFSGRQFSNSRSEMNVSTLELGDSALYLCASSTTGTDYEQYFGPGTRLTVT.